The rows below give T cell receptor beta chains drawn from one sample of a study of T cells in Graves' hyperthyroidism and ophthalmopathy. Using its own MiXCR run on the multiplex PCR reads, TCRdb lists one record per CDR3 protein. The sample yields over 650,000 distinct CDR3 sequences, nearly 45% seen once. The source material was peripheral blood or thyroid tissue (not recorded which). These receptor sequences come from an adult man with Graves' disease, either hyperthyroidism or ophthalmopathy (not recorded which). The CDR3 runs from the conserved cysteine through the conserved F or W. Fields, in order: V gene, D gene, J gene, clone size, CDR3 DNA, CDR3 protein. D genes are given only for firm matches. A clone size is listed for some rows: how often the clone was seen (once, few, many), or a class if it is expanded.

>TRBV29-1|-|TRBJ1-2|-
TGCAGCGTTGAAGGCCAAGGGGGGGACGGCTACACCTTC
CSVEGQGGDGYTF
>TRBV5-1|-|TRBJ1-2|-
TGCGCCAGCAGCTTGGGTACGGCTGTAGGCTATGGCTACACCTTC
CASSLGTAVGYGYTF
>TRBV7-2|-|TRBJ1-1|-
TGTGCCAGCAGTCCGATAGCGGGAGGGGTAAAGGTTGAAGCTTTCTTT
CASSPIAGGVKVEAFF
>TRBV2|-|TRBJ1-2|-
TGTGCCAGCAGTGTCCGGGGATTCTATGGCTACACCTTC
CASSVRGFYGYTF
>TRBV7-2|TRBD2|TRBJ2-5|-
TGTGCCAGCAGCTGGGGACTAGCGGGAGGGCCGGAGACCCAGTACTTC
CASSWGLAGGPETQYF
>TRBV10-3|-|TRBJ1-6|-
TGTGCCATCAGTGGATCGAGGAGTTTTAGGTCACCCCTCCACTTT
CAISGSRSFRSPLHF
>TRBV2|TRBD1|TRBJ1-4|many
TGTGCCAGCAGCGACGGGACAGGGTCTGAAAAACTGTTTTTT
CASSDGTGSEKLFF
>TRBV25-1|-|TRBJ2-5|few
TGTGCCAGCAGTGCCAGCCCCGTGGCAGGGACTCAAGAGACCCAGTACTTC
CASSASPVAGTQETQYF
>TRBV24-1|TRBD2|TRBJ2-2|many
TGTGCCACCAGTGATCCGGCTAGCGGGTCGTCCGGGGAGCTGTTTTTT
CATSDPASGSSGELFF
>TRBV20-1|-|TRBJ1-5|few
TGCAGTGCTAGTGGAGATGGGGAGGGGAATCAGCCCCAGCATTTT
CSASGDGEGNQPQHF
>TRBV5-6|-|TRBJ2-5|few
TGTGCCAGCAGCTGGCGGGACACCCAAGAGACCCAGTACTTC
CASSWRDTQETQYF
>TRBV19|-|TRBJ1-1|-
TGTGCCAGTAGCCAACAGGGCCGCGGGAACACTGAAGCTTTCTTT
CASSQQGRGNTEAFF
>TRBV7-6|-|TRBJ1-3|-
TGTGCCAGCAGTACTACAGGGCACTCTGGAAACACCATATATTTT
CASSTTGHSGNTIYF
>TRBV29-1|-|TRBJ2-7|-
TGCAGCGTTGAAGCCAGCAGGGTGTTAAACGAGCAGTACTTC
CSVEASRVLNEQYF
>TRBV20-1|TRBD1|TRBJ1-5|few
TGCAGTGCTAGAGACCAGGGACAGAGGGGTCAGCCCCAGCATTTT
CSARDQGQRGQPQHF
>TRBV5-1|-|TRBJ1-2|-
TGCGCCAGCAGCTTGGCCCAGACGAGCTTTTCCAATGGCTACACCTTC
CASSLAQTSFSNGYTF
>TRBV7-2|-|TRBJ1-3|-
TGTGCCAGCAGCTTATACAACTCTGGAAACACCATATATTTT
CASSLYNSGNTIYF
>TRBV20-1|TRBD2|TRBJ2-5|few
TGCAGTGCTAGGGGGGGGTTGGAGACCCAGTACTTC
CSARGGLETQYF
>TRBV2|TRBD1|TRBJ1-2|-
TGTGCCAGCAGTGGGGGGACAGGGGCCTATGGCTACACCTTC
CASSGGTGAYGYTF
>TRBV15|-|TRBJ1-4|-
TGTGCCACCAGCAGAGATGGGGGATTGGGCGAAAAACTGTTTTTT
CATSRDGGLGEKLFF
>TRBV29-1|-|TRBJ1-3|many
TGCAGCGTTAAGGACGGAAGCTCTGGAAACACCATATATTTT
CSVKDGSSGNTIYF
>TRBV15|-|TRBJ1-6|-
TGTGCCACCACCTACATGGTAGGAGGTTCACCCCTCCACTTT
CATTYMVGGSPLHF
>TRBV7-9|-|TRBJ1-1|-
TGTGCCAGCAGCTTGCAGGGATTTGAAGCTTTCTTT
CASSLQGFEAFF
>TRBV29-1|-|TRBJ1-2|-
TGCAGCGTTGTCCGGACAGAGGTGCATGGCTACACCTTC
CSVVRTEVHGYTF
>TRBV29-1|TRBD1|TRBJ2-7|-
TGCAGCGTTGGAGGGACAGGCCCGACCGGCTACGAGCAGTACTTC
CSVGGTGPTGYEQYF
>TRBV9|-|TRBJ1-2|few
TGTGCCAGCAGCGTAAGGCAGGGCGGCGGCTACACCTTC
CASSVRQGGGYTF
>TRBV29-1|TRBD1|TRBJ1-5|many
TGCAGCGTTGTCACCGGGACAGGGTATAATCAGCCCCAGCATTTT
CSVVTGTGYNQPQHF
>TRBV20-1|-|TRBJ1-4|few
TGCAGTGCTAGCAACAAAGCAACTAATGAAAAACTGTTTTTT
CSASNKATNEKLFF
>TRBV10-3|TRBD1|TRBJ1-3|-
TGTGCCATCAGTGGATCCGACAGGGGGTTGTCTCGCGGAAACACCATATATTTT
CAISGSDRGLSRGNTIYF
>TRBV9|-|TRBJ1-6|many
TGTGCCAGCAGCGTAGACCGGGGAACGGTAGAGTCACCCCTCCACTTT
CASSVDRGTVESPLHF
>TRBV10-3|-|TRBJ2-7|-
TGTGCCAGCGCGGACAGTCTCTCCTACGAGCAGTACTTC
CASADSLSYEQYF